The 16 T cell receptor beta chains below all came from one sample that was sequenced in a study of monozygotic twins with inflammatory bowel disease. Reanalyzing the 5' RACE reads, TCRdb keeps one entry per CDR3 protein, without DNA. The sample table sets out more than 300,000 distinct CDR3 sequences. What was sequenced was blood. All receptors come from a human donor with ulcerative colitis or Crohn's disease, or a healthy co-twin of an affected twin (not recorded which).

The CDR3 protein is CASRRGGTSGWLTQYF. The rearrangement links TRBV6-1 to TRBJ2-5; no DNA is available, so the TRBD2 call from TCRdb remains unchecked. Per the germline V gene, CDR1 is MNHNS and CDR2 is SASEGT. The CDR3 is 16 amino acids.

V and J are TRBV18 and TRBJ2-1. CDR3 size: 14 residues. CDR1 and CDR2 from the germline V gene are KGHSH and LQKENI. CDR3 loop: CASSHGESYNEQFF.

The rearrangement joins TRBV11-2 to TRBJ2-1; the D gene TCRdb calls, TRBD1, cannot be checked with no DNA. CDR1 and CDR2 from the germline V gene are SGHAT and FQNNGV. The CDR3 extends over 18 amino acids. The CDR3 protein is CASRPVAGARGISNEQFF.

The genes are TRBV18 and TRBJ2-2. Germline loops: CDR1 KGHSH, CDR2 LQKENI. The CDR3 spans 16 residues. The CDR3 sequence is CASSPLVTADTGELFF.

This chain connects TRBV20-1 to TRBJ2-5; as DNA is missing, the TRBD2 call by TCRdb cannot be tested. The CDR3 extends over 13 amino acids. From germline, CDR1 is DFQATT and CDR2 SNEGSKA (reference sequence). CDR3 region: CSATGLAEETQYF.

V usage is TRBV27 and J usage is TRBJ2-3; the TCRdb call, TRBD2, lacks DNA for checking. Germline lookup yields CDR1 MNHEY and CDR2 SMNVEV (reference sequence). This CDR3 comprises 16 residues. The CDR3 loop reads CASSQGLAGGPLTQYF.

The CDR3 loop is CATSRVTSRYNEQFF. The chain links TRBV15 to TRBJ2-1; the TCRdb D gene call, TRBD2, has no DNA to confirm it. Germline V CDR1 and CDR2: LNHNV, YYDKDF (reference sequence). This CDR3 has 15 residues.

V usage is TRBV28 and J usage is TRBJ2-7. CDR1 is MDHEN, CDR2 SYDVKM, per germline. The CDR3 runs to 12 residues. The CDR3 reads CASSRGPYEQYF. Looking up the rest from reference TRBV28 and TRBJ2-7 gives the full variable domain: DVKVTQSSRYLVKRTGEKVFLECVQDMDHENMFWYRQDPGLGLRLIYFSYDVKMKEKGDIPEGYSVSREKKERFSLILESASTNQTSMYLCASSRGPYEQYFGPGTRLTVT.

V usage is TRBV6-5 and J usage is TRBJ2-1; TCRdb picks TRBD2, but there is no DNA to check that call. Germline V gives CDR1 MNHEY, CDR2 SVGAGI. The length of the CDR3 is 16 residues. CDR3 in amino acids: CASSYSGLAGSYEQFF.

The gene calls are TRBV19 and TRBJ2-3; TCRdb gives TRBD2 as the D gene, but with no DNA this cannot be confirmed. The CDR3 covers 12 residues. CDR1 is LNHDA, CDR2 SQIVND, per germline (reference sequence). The CDR3: CASRQSGDTQYF.

V and J are TRBV9 and TRBJ1-1. This CDR3 comprises 14 residues. The germline gives CDR1 SGDLS, CDR2 YYNGEE. The CDR3 protein is CASSKEVTNTEAFF.

V gene TRBV21-1 combines with J gene TRBJ1-1. TRBV21-1 is designated a pseudogene. The CDR3 runs 13 residues. CDR3 sequence reads: CASTVYMNTEAFF.

V usage is TRBV20-1 and J usage is TRBJ2-7. The CDR3 loop spans 13 amino acids. CDR1 is DFQATT and CDR2 is SNEGSKA in the germline V gene (reference sequence). CDR3 residues: CSAENRGSYEQYF.

V and J are TRBV6-5 and TRBJ1-3. The CDR3 loop spans 14 amino acids. Germline V lookup: CDR1 MNHEY, CDR2 SVGAGI. The CDR3 loop is CASSSGRAGNTIYF.

The chain combines TRBV7-2 with TRBJ1-1; the TCRdb D gene call, TRBD1, has no DNA to confirm it. CDR1 and CDR2 (germline): SGHTA, FQGNSA. The CDR3 has 14 amino acids. The CDR3 here is CASRQQGVNTEAFF.

The V gene is TRBV12-3 or TRBV12-4, the J gene TRBJ2-1; TCRdb lists TRBD1, though no DNA is available to test this call. This CDR3 has 16 residues. CDR3 amino acids: CASSLTGGASYNEQFF.